Included here is one T cell receptor (beta chain) sequence, with context. The assay was immunoSEQ multiplex PCR, and TCRdb's table has in-frame clones only and misses some. The sample has around 260,000 clones, more than 85% seen once. The source of the sample is a study of blood T cell repertoires in COVID-19. Deletions cut 6 bases from V and 2 bases from J, with 9 bases between. The CDR3 runs 13 residues. The gene calls are TRBV12-3 or TRBV12-4 and TRBJ2-3, with D perhaps matching TRBD2 (5 bases). The sequencing input was peripheral blood. The sequence was obtained from a man in his thirties or forties with acute or convalescent COVID-19. The CDR3 nucleotides are TGTGCCAGCAGGGACTTTTCCACAGATACGCAGTATTTT. This encodes CASRDFSTDTQYF.